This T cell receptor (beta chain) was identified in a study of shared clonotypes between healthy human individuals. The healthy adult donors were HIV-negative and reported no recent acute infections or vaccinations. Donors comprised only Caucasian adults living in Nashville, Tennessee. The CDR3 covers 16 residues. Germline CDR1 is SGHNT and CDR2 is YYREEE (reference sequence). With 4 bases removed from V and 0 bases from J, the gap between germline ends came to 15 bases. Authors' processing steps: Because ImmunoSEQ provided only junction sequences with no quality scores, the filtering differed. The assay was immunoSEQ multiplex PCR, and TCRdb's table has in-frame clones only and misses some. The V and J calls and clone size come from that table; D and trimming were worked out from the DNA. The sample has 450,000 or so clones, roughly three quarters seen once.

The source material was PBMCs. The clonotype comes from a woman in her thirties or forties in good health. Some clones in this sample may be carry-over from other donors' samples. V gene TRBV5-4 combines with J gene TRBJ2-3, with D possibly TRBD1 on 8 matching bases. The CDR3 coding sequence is TGTGCCAGCAGCCCAGGGGGCGGGAGAAGCACAGATACGCAGTATTTT. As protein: CASSPGGGRSTDTQYF.